What follows are 24 T cell receptor beta chains derived from one specimen sequenced in a study of T cells expressing NK-cell markers. TCRdb re-called the 5' RACE reads and catalogs CDR3 proteins one per entry, DNA excluded. In all, the sample yields 350,000 to 400,000 distinct CDR3 sequences. Sequenced sample: blood T cells: a sorted CD56 or NKG2C T cell subset, CD4+ or CD8+ T cells, or bulk PBMC T cells (not recorded which). The receptors here all came from a woman between 50 and 59 years old in good health.

The chain joins TRBV9 to TRBJ2-7; without DNA, the TCRdb call of TRBD2 cannot be checked. CDR3 size: 14 residues. From germline, CDR1 is SGDLS and CDR2 YYNGEE. The CDR3 loop is CASSVGGLGYEQYF. Together with reference TRBV9 and TRBJ2-7, the CDR3 gives the full variable domain: DSGVTQTPKHLITATGQRVTLRCSPRSGDLSVYWYQQSLDQGLQFLIQYYNGEERAKGNILERFSAQQFPDLHSELNLSSLELGDSALYFCASSVGGLGYEQYFGPGTRLTVT.

The chain couples TRBV6-5 to TRBJ2-5; TCRdb designates TRBD1, a call that cannot be tested without DNA. CDR1 is MNHEY, CDR2 SVGAGI, per germline. The CDR3 is made up of 15 amino acids. The CDR3 here is CATTGGQKHRGTQYF.

This chain connects TRBV6-1 to TRBJ1-2; TCRdb calls TRBD1, which cannot be checked without DNA. There are 13 residues in the CDR3. Germline CDR1 and CDR2: MNHNS and SASEGT. The CDR3 is CASSGGGKYGYTF.

The V gene is TRBV7-9, the J gene TRBJ2-5. There are 15 residues in the CDR3. The germline CDR1 and CDR2 sequences are SEHNR and FQNEAQ (reference sequence). The CDR3 loop is CASSLVSTVQETQYF.

The chain joins TRBV6-5 to TRBJ2-3; absent DNA, TCRdb's TRBD2 call cannot be checked. Germline loops: CDR1 MNHEY, CDR2 SVGAGI. This CDR3 is built from 17 residues. CDR3 region: CASSYIRTSGMPDTQYF.

The chain uses TRBV10-3 and TRBJ1-3. This CDR3 is 14 amino acids long. Germline CDR1 reads ENHRY; CDR2 reads SYGVKD. The CDR3 is CAIRQQGSGNTIYF.

This chain links TRBV6-5 with TRBJ1-5. This CDR3 is built from 13 residues. The germline V gene encodes CDR1 MNHEY and CDR2 SVGAGI. The CDR3 is CASGAGINQPQHF.

The chain couples TRBV29-1 to TRBJ2-5; TCRdb returns TRBD2, unconfirmable since there is no DNA. From germline, CDR1 is SQVTM and CDR2 ANQGSEA. The CDR3 is 13 amino acids. This CDR3 reads CSVAASKGETQYF.

This chain connects TRBV11-2 to TRBJ2-3; TCRdb proposes TRBD2, but this gene call is untestable without DNA. The CDR3 has 19 residues. CDR1 and CDR2 (germline): SGHAT, FQNNGV. This chain's CDR3 is CASRRKAGTSGRNTDTQYF.

The CDR3 sequence is CASSRRDTKETQYF. The chain links TRBV5-1 to TRBJ2-5; TCRdb outputs TRBD1, but without DNA this stays unchecked. Germline CDR1 and CDR2: SGHRS and YFSETQ. CDR3 length: 14 residues.

The chain combines TRBV12-3 or TRBV12-4 with TRBJ2-2; no DNA is available, so the TRBD1 call from TCRdb remains unchecked. The CDR3 extends over 14 amino acids. The CDR3 reads CASTLEANTGELFF.

The chain has TRBV10-3 and TRBJ2-5. Germline lookup yields CDR1 ENHRY and CDR2 SYGVKD. This CDR3 spans 13 amino acids. The chain's CDR3 is CAISDVGMETQYF.

V and J are TRBV6-5 and TRBJ1-6; TCRdb proposes TRBD1, but this gene call is untestable without DNA. The CDR3 runs 15 residues. CDR1 is MNHEY, CDR2 SVGAGI, per germline. The CDR3 spells CASTRPRFPNSPLHF.

The rearrangement joins TRBV5-1 to TRBJ1-2; there is no DNA to check the TCRdb D call of TRBD1. This CDR3 region has 12 residues. Germline V gene sequence: CDR1 SGHRS, CDR2 YFSETQ. CDR3 residues: CASSAGADGYTF.

The rearrangement links TRBV24-1 to TRBJ2-5; TCRdb reports TRBD1, a call that lacks DNA to check it against. The germline gives CDR1 KGHDR, CDR2 SFDVKD. The CDR3 has 15 amino acids. The CDR3 sequence: CATSDYRGGQETQYF.

This rearrangement joins TRBV19 to TRBJ2-1. Per the germline V gene, CDR1 is LNHDA and CDR2 is SQIVND (reference sequence). The CDR3 extends over 12 amino acids. The CDR3 loop reads CASSIASNEQFF.

This sequence joins TRBV12-3 or TRBV12-4 and TRBJ2-2. The CDR3 is made up of 12 amino acids. CDR3 protein: CASRTYTGELFF.

The genes are TRBV18 and TRBJ1-5; TCRdb picks TRBD1, but there is no DNA to check that call. CDR3 length: 16 amino acids. Germline-derived CDR1 and CDR2 are KGHSH and LQKENI. The CDR3 loop is CASSTTNRQGRQPQHF.

The rearrangement uses TRBV10-3 and TRBJ2-2; there is no DNA to check the TCRdb D call of TRBD1. The CDR3 covers 15 residues. Germline values: CDR1 ENHRY, CDR2 SYGVKD. CDR3: CAIRRTWGPDGELFF.

The CDR3 spells CASSHGADYGYTF. This chain links TRBV4-1 with TRBJ1-2. Germline CDR1 reads MGHRA; CDR2 reads YSYEKL. CDR3 length equals 13 residues.

V is TRBV11-2 and J is TRBJ1-2; TCRdb lists TRBD1, though no DNA is available to test this call. This CDR3 is 11 amino acids long. Looked up from germline, CDR1 is SGHAT and CDR2 is FQNNGV. The CDR3 sequence is CASSRQAGYTF.

The rearrangement uses TRBV24-1 and TRBJ2-3; the TCRdb D gene call, TRBD1, has no DNA to confirm it. The CDR3 is 14 amino acids. Per germline, CDR1 KGHDR and CDR2 SFDVKD. The CDR3 loop reads CATEGGVSTDTQYF.

The chain links TRBV5-6 to TRBJ2-3; checking the TCRdb D call of TRBD1 is not possible without DNA. CDR1 is SGHDT and CDR2 is YYEEEE in the germline V gene. This CDR3 spans 15 amino acids. The CDR3 spells CASSLRLGVGDTQYF. Looking up the rest from reference TRBV5-6 and TRBJ2-3 gives the full variable domain: DAGVTQSPTHLIKTRGQQVTLRCSPKSGHDTVSWYQQALGQGPQFIFQYYEEEERQRGNFPDRFSGHQFPNYSSELNVNALLLGDSALYLCASSLRLGVGDTQYFGPGTRLTVL.

The chain uses TRBV12-3 or TRBV12-4 and TRBJ1-2; the D call of TRBD1 rests on TCRdb alone, since no DNA is present to check it. There are 14 residues in the CDR3. This CDR3 is CASSSTGSANGYTF.